Below, 2 T cell receptor beta chains from the same sample are listed, as sequenced in a study of blood T cell repertoires in COVID-19 (dated by TCRdb to 2018 to 2021). To prepare the library, the immunoSEQ multiplex PCR assay was applied. Imported from immuneACCESS, the table was reduced by TCRdb to in-frame sequences with V and J called. These copies leave out some clones; in studies compared against another copy, an unresolved V gene accounts for under half, and the cause of the remainder is not known. This sample has 60,000 or so clones in its table, and over 75% of those were observed once. The ten top clones hold around 17% of the sample. Sample: peripheral blood. The receptors here all came from a human donor in a cohort sampled during active COVID-19.

The chain employs TRBV6-2 or TRBV6-3 and TRBJ2-1, with a tentative D call TRBD2 (6 bases). The germline gives CDR1 MNHEY, CDR2 SVGEGT. V was pared by 4 bases and J by 4 bases, with 17 bases between. The CDR3 totals 16 residues. DNA for the CDR3: TGTGCCAGCAGTTTCACCGGGGCCGCGGGGTACAATGAGCAGTTCTTC. As protein: CASSFTGAAGYNEQFF.

This clone has more than one count but fewer than ten. The V gene is TRBV7-3, the J gene TRBJ2-7; 7 bases match TRBD1. The CDR3 is made up of 16 amino acids. Per germline, CDR1 SGHTA and CDR2 FQGTGA. Trimming removed 1 base from V and 1 base from J; junction bases left unmatched: 7. The CDR3 nucleotides read TGTGCCAGCAGCTTAAAGCTCCCGGGACAGTCCTACGAGCAGTACTTC. This encodes CASSLKLPGQSYEQYF.